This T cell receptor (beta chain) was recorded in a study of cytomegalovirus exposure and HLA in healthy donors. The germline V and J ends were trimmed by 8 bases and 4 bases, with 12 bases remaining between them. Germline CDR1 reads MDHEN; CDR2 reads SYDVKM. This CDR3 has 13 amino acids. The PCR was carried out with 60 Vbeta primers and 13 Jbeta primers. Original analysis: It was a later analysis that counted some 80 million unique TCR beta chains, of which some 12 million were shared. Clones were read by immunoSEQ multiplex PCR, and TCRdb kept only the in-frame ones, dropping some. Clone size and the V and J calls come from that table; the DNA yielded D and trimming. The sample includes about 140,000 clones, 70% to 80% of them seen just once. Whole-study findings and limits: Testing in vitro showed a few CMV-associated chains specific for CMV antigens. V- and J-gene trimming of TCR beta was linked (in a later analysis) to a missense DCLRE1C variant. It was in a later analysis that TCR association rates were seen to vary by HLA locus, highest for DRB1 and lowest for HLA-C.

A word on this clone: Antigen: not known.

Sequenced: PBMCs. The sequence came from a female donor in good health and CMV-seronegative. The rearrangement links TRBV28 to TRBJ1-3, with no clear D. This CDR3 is CASRQAGGNTIYF. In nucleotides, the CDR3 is TGTGCCAGCCGTCAGGCGGGCGGAAACACCATATATTTT.